A single sample is the source of the 12 T cell receptor beta chains below, sequenced in a study of cytomegalovirus exposure and HLA in healthy donors. The method was immunoSEQ multiplex PCR; TCRdb's version includes in-frame clones alone and lacks a portion of them. The sample has 120,000 to 150,000 clones; roughly 86% are singletons. Sequenced input: PBMCs. All receptors derive from a woman in her 30s in good health and CMV-seronegative.

The rearrangement joins TRBV19 to TRBJ1-6; D perhaps matches TRBD1 (6 bases). Deletions cut 6 bases from V and 4 bases from J, with 13 bases between. The CDR3 totals 15 residues. Germline V gene sequence: CDR1 LNHDA, CDR2 SQIVND (reference sequence). CDR3 residues: CASRRGTPYNSPLHF. The CDR3 DNA is TGTGCCAGTAGGCGTGGGACACCTTATAATTCACCCCTCCACTTT.

This sequence joins TRBV27 and TRBJ1-2, with unresolved D. The V gene's germline CDR1 is MNHEY and CDR2 SMNVEV (reference sequence). The CDR3 consists of 13 residues. Trimming removed 3 bases from V and 2 bases from J, with 7 bases in between. The CDR3 loop is CASSFQFNYGYTF. In nucleotides, the CDR3 is TGTGCCAGCAGTTTTCAGTTCAACTATGGCTACACCTTC.

This chain connects TRBV5-4 to TRBJ2-2, with D possibly being TRBD1 (6 bases). With 4 bases removed from V and 1 base from J, the gap between germline ends came to 8 bases. This CDR3 has 14 residues. Germline assignment: CDR1 SGHNT and CDR2 YYREEE (reference sequence). CDR3 sequence (DNA): TGTGCCAGCAGCCCGGGACAGAACACCGGGGAGCTGTTTTTT. Its protein product is CASSPGQNTGELFF. Variable domain in full (rest from reference TRBV5-4 and TRBJ2-2): ETGVTQSPTHLIKTRGQQVTLRCSSQSGHNTVSWYQQALGQGPQFIFQYYREEENGRGNFPPRFSGLQFPNYSSELNVNALELDDSALYLCASSPGQNTGELFFGEGSRLTVL.

The gene calls are TRBV6-5 and TRBJ2-1, with TRBD2 as a possible D gene (5 bases). CDR3 length equals 13 residues. Trimming pared 4 bases from V and 7 bases from J, leaving 11 bases between. Germline V gene sequence: CDR1 MNHEY, CDR2 SVGAGI. CDR3 DNA: TGTGCCAGCAGTTTCTCGACGGGGAATGAGCAGTTCTTC. It encodes CASSFSTGNEQFF.

The CDR3 DNA reads TGCGCCAGCAGCCAAGATCCTAGCAGCATGAACACTGAAGCTTTCTTT. Translation: CASSQDPSSMNTEAFF. The chain couples TRBV4-1 to TRBJ1-1, with D unresolved. The V gene's germline CDR1 is MGHRA and CDR2 YSYEKL. Trimming stripped 0 bases from V and 0 bases from J, with 11 bases between. The CDR3 has 16 amino acids.

This rearrangement joins TRBV5-1 to TRBJ2-1, with 14 nucleotides matching TRBD2. The CDR3 is made up of 14 amino acids. V was pared by 7 bases and J by 8 bases, with 5 bases of the junction left unmatched. CDR1 and CDR2 from the germline V gene are SGHRS and YFSETQ. The CDR3 nucleotides read TGCGCCAGCTCCCGACTAGCGGGGGGGTATGAGCAGTTCTTC. Amino acid sequence: CASSRLAGGYEQFF.

The chain links TRBV4-2 to TRBJ2-7, with 7 nucleotides matching TRBD1. J lost 3 bases, V lost 6 bases, and 5 bases had no gene match. CDR1 and CDR2 (germline): LGHNA, YNFKEQ. The CDR3 is made up of 13 amino acids. CDR3 in amino acids: CASSRGQLYEQYF. The CDR3 nucleotides read TGTGCCAGCAGTCGGGGACAGCTCTACGAGCAGTACTTC.

A few counts support this clone. The chain recombines TRBV6-1 with TRBJ1-1; TRBD1 agrees at 7 bases. The CDR3 covers 16 residues. CDR1 and CDR2 from the germline V gene are MNHNS and SASEGT. The V gene end was trimmed by 4 bases and the J gene end by 2 bases; junction bases not matched to a gene: 10. CDR3 loop: CASSADRVRINTEAFF. CDR3 in DNA: TGTGCCAGCAGTGCAGACAGGGTACGAATCAACACTGAAGCTTTCTTT.

This chain joins TRBV5-1 and TRBJ2-7; 9 bases map to TRBD1. The CDR3 contains 15 residues. Germline loops: CDR1 SGHRS, CDR2 YFSETQ. V lost 4 bases and J lost 2; bases outside the gene matches: 7. The CDR3: CASSLVDRGTYEQYF. CDR3 bases: TGCGCCAGCAGCCTGGTGGACAGGGGTACCTACGAGCAGTACTTC.

The chain recombines TRBV5-6 with TRBJ1-6; D remains ambiguous. CDR1 and CDR2 (germline): SGHDT, YYEEEE. This CDR3 is built from 14 residues. V gave up 0 bases and J gave up 10 bases, with 11 bases separating them. The CDR3 DNA is TGTGCCAGCAGCTTGGGACTTATGCAATCACCCCTCCACTTT. This codes for CASSLGLMQSPLHF.

The chain links TRBV5-1 to TRBJ2-5; TRBD2 agrees at 10 bases. Germline V lookup: CDR1 SGHRS, CDR2 YFSETQ. V lost 3 bases and J lost 2; bases outside the gene matches: 4. This CDR3 comprises 15 residues. The CDR3 reads CASSSGLAAQETQYF. CDR3 coding DNA: TGCGCCAGCAGCTCTGGACTAGCGGCACAAGAGACCCAGTACTTC.

V is TRBV30 and J is TRBJ1-3; D unresolved. Looked up from germline, CDR1 is GTSNPN and CDR2 is SVGIG (reference sequence). The CDR3 is 12 amino acids. Deletions cut 3 bases from V and 8 bases from J, with 11 bases between. The CDR3: CAWSPGLDTIYF. The DNA of the CDR3 is TGTGCCTGGAGCCCGGGATTGGACACCATATATTTT.